Detailed here is one TCR beta chain. Its cognate antigen is unknown. This record belongs to a study of CD4 T cells in relation to SARS-CoV-2 and coronaviruses. Study-level background: TCR beta CDR3s were sequenced after 10-day antigen culture of PBMCs.

The germline V gene encodes CDR1 SGHTA and CDR2 FQGTGA. The CDR3 is made up of 12 amino acids. V lost 5 bases and J lost 1, with 4 bases in between. Profiling relied on immunoSEQ multiplex PCR, and the TCRdb table lists in-frame clones only, not all of them. The sample includes 28,000 or so clones, about 70% seen only once; the top ten take roughly a tenth. The unexposed donors gave CD4+ T cells in about 2010-2019, prior to COVID-19. After about 10 days of culture, CD4+ T cells were isolated. This sequence was found in a human donor in good health. Sequencing was carried out using CD4+ T cells from PBMCs, cultured in vitro. This chain joins TRBV7-3 and TRBJ2-3; D unresolved. This CDR3 is CASSDRTDTQYF. CDR3 in DNA: TGTGCCAGCAGCGACCGCACAGATACGCAGTATTTT. The full variable domain, rest sourced from reference TRBV7-3 and TRBJ2-3, is GAGVSQTPSNKVTEKGKYVELRCDPISGHTALYWYRQSLGQGPEFLIYFQGTGAADDSGLPNDRFFAVRPEGSVSTLKIQRTERGDSAVYLCASSDRTDTQYFGPGTRLTVL.